This T cell receptor (beta chain) originates from a study of cytomegalovirus exposure and HLA in healthy donors. Findings and limits, study-wide: Among immune exposure information, only CMV serostatus was available. Researchers catalogued roughly 170 TCR beta chains as cytomegalovirus-associated.

PCR primers comprised 60 Vbeta and 13 Jbeta primers. Using immunoSEQ multiplex PCR, the repertoire was profiled, and TCRdb retains in-frame clones only, with some absent. The repertoire holds 85,000 to 100,000 clones, more than 65% seen once, with 7% to 9% in the top ten. This CDR3 spans 16 amino acids. The germline V gene encodes CDR1 MNHEY and CDR2 SMNVEV (reference sequence). The V gene lost 6 bases and the J gene lost 6 bases, with 18 bases spanning the gap. For this clone: Its antigen is not identified.

The chain couples TRBV27 to TRBJ1-6, with D perhaps TRBD1 (5 bases). Specimen: PBMCs. The TCR was taken from a human donor in good health. The CDR3 DNA follows: TGTGCCAGCAGCCTTAAATTGGGACTGCTTAATTCACCCCTCCACTTT. Its translation is CASSLKLGLLNSPLHF.